A single TCR beta chain is shown here with its context. Data came from immunoSEQ multiplex PCR; TCRdb stores just in-frame clones and leaves some out. The repertoire consists of 180,000 or so clones, with around 95% occurring once and the leading ten covering approximately 0.6%. This entry comes from a study of T cell responses to AZD1222 COVID-19 vaccine. The sample in question was peripheral blood, obtained on day 0 of AZD1222 vaccination. The TCR was taken from an adult in good health.

The CDR3 sequence is CASSPRPLEQYF. The CDR3, as DNA: TGTGCCAGCAGCCCTCGTCCCCTGGAGCAGTACTTC. The gene calls are TRBV3-1 (or the pseudogene TRBV3-2) and TRBJ2-7; D is uncertain. The CDR3 is made up of 12 amino acids. Germline-derived CDR1 and CDR2 are LGHDT and YNNKEL (reference sequence). V was pared by 4 bases and J by 7 bases, with 11 bases between.